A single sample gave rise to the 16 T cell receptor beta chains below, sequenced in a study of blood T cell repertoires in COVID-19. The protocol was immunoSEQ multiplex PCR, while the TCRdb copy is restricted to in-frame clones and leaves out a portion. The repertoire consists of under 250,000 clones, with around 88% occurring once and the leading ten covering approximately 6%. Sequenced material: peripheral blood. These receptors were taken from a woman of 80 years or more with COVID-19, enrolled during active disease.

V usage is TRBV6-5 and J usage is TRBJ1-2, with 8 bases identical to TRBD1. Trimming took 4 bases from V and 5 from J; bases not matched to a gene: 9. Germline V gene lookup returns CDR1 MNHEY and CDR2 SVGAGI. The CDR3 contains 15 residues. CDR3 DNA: TGTGCCAGCAGTTTCTCCGGGACAGGCGCATATGGCTACACCTTC. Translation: CASSFSGTGAYGYTF.

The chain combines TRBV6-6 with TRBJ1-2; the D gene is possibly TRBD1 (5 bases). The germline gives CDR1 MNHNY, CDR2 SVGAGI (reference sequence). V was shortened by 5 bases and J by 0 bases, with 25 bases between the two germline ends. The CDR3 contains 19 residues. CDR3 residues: CASSRSYGGNTLPNYGYTF. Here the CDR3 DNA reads TGTGCCAGCAGTCGATCATACGGGGGAAACACACTACCTAACTATGGCTACACCTTC.

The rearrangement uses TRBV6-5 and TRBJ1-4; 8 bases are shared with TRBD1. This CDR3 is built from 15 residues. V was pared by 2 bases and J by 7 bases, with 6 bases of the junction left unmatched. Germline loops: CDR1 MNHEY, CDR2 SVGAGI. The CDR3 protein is CASSYAQGAAEKLFF. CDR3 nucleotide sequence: TGTGCCAGCAGTTACGCGCAGGGGGCTGCTGAAAAACTGTTTTTT.

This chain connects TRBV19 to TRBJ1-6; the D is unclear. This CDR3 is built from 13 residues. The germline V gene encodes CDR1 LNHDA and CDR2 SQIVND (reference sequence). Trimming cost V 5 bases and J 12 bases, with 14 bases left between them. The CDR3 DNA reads TGTGCCAGTAGTGGCCGAGGCGAACTACCCCTCCACTTT. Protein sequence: CASSGRGELPLHF.

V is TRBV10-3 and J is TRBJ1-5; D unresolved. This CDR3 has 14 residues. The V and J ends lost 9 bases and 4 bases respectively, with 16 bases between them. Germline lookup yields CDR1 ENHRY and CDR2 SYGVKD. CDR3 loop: CAIAPGGRNQPQHF. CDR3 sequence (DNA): TGTGCCATTGCTCCTGGAGGGCGAAATCAGCCCCAGCATTTT.

The CDR3 coding sequence is TGTGCCAGCAGTTTAACAGGGGGTGGTAAGGAGCCCCAGCATTTT. Translation: CASSLTGGGKEPQHF. The chain has TRBV6-2 or TRBV6-3 and TRBJ1-5, with 8 positions matching TRBD1. Germline V lookup: CDR1 MNHEY, CDR2 SVGEGT. CDR3 length: 15 amino acids. The V and J ends lost 4 bases and 8 bases, in that order; junction bases with no gene match: 10.

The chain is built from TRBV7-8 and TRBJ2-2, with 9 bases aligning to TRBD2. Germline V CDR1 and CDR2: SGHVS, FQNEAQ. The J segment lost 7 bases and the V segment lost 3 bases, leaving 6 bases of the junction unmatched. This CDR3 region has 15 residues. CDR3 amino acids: CASSFKRGEGGELFF. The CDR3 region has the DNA TGTGCCAGCAGCTTCAAGCGGGGGGAAGGCGGGGAGCTGTTTTTT.

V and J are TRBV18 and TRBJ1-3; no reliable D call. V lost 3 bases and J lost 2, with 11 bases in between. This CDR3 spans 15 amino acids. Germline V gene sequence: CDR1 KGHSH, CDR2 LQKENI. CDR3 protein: CASSPPWETGNTIYF. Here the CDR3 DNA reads TGTGCCAGCTCACCGCCTTGGGAGACTGGAAACACCATATATTTT.

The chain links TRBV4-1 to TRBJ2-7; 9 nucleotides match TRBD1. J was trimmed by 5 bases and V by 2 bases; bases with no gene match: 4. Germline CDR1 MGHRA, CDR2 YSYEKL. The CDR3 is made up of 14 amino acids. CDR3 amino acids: CASSQTGTGNEQYF. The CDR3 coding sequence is TGCGCCAGCAGCCAAACCGGGACAGGGAACGAGCAGTACTTC.

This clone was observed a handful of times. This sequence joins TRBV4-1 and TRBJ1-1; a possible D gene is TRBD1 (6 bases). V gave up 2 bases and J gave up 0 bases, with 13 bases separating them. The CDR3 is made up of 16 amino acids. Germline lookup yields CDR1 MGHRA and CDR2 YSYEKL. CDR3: CASSQNLQGLNTEAFF. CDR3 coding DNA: TGCGCCAGCAGCCAAAATTTACAGGGTTTGAACACTGAAGCTTTCTTT.

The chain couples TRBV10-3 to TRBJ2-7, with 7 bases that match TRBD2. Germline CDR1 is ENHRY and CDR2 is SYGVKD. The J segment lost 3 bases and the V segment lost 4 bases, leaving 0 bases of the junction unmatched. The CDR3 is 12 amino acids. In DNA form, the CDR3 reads TGTGCCATCAGTGGGACTAGCTACGAGCAGTACTTC. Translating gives CAISGTSYEQYF.

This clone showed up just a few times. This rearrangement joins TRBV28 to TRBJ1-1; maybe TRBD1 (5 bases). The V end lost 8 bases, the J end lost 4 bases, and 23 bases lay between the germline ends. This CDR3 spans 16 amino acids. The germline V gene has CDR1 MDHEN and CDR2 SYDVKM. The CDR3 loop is CASSGGGVGFSTEAFF. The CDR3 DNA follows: TGTGCCAGCTCCGGGGGAGGGGTAGGTTTCTCCACTGAAGCTTTCTTT.

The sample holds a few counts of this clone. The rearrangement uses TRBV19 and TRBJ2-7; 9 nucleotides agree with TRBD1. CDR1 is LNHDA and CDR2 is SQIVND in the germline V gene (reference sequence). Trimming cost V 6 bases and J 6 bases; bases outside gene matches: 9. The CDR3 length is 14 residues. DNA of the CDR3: TGTGCCAGTAGGCCGCCGGGACAGGGAAGCGAGCAGTACTTC. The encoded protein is CASRPPGQGSEQYF.

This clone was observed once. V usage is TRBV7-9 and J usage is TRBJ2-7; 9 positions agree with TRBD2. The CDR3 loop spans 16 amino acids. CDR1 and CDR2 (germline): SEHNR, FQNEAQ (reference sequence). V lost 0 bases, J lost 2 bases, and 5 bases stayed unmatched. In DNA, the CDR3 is TGTGCCAGCAGCTTAGCGCTTCGCGGGGGGGCCTACGAGCAGTACTTC. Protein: CASSLALRGGAYEQYF. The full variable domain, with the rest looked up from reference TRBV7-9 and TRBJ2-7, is DTGVSQNPRHKITKRGQNVTFRCDPISEHNRLYWYRQTLGQGPEFLTYFQNEAQLEKSRLLSDRFSAERPKGSFSTLEIQRTEQGDSAMYLCASSLALRGGAYEQYFGPGTRLTVT.

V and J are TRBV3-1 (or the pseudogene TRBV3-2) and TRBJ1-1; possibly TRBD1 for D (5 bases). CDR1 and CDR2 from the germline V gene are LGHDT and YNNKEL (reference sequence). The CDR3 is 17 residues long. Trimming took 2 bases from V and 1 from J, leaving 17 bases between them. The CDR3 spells CASSQPLGLGRNTEAFF. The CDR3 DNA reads TGTGCCAGCAGCCAACCTTTGGGATTGGGGCGGAACACTGAAGCTTTCTTT.

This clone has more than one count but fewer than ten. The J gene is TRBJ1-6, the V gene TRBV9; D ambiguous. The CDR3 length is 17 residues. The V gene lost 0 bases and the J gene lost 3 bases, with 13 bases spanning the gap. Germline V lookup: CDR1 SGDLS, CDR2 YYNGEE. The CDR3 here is CASSVGSGLSYNSPLHF. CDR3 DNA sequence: TGTGCCAGCAGCGTAGGAAGCGGGCTGAGCTATAATTCACCCCTCCACTTT.